This entry is about one T cell receptor beta chain. From germline, CDR1 is LNHDA and CDR2 SQIVND (reference sequence). This CDR3 has 14 amino acids. V shed 5 bases and J shed 6 bases, with 11 bases lying between them. The data were obtained in a study of blood T cell repertoires in COVID-19. Overall study context: The study drew acute and convalescent COVID-19 samples from the United States, Italy and Spain. PBMCs, B-cell-depleted T cells, or T cells provided the cDNA or gDNA that made up the material.

TCRdb keeps only in-frame clones here, not all; method: immunoSEQ multiplex PCR. Found here are around 250,000 clones, roughly 88% of them singletons; the top ten hold 9% to 15%. The chain employs TRBV19 and TRBJ1-6; tentatively, D is TRBD1 (5 bases). The sequence derives from a man aged 80 or over with acute or convalescent COVID-19. The sample taken for sequencing was peripheral blood. As DNA, the CDR3 is TGTGCCAGTAGTCCGCAGGGATCTAATTCACCCCTCCACTTT. Protein: CASSPQGSNSPLHF.